The 17 T cell receptor beta chains listed next were all sequenced from one sample in a study of OX40 agonist ivuxolimab in advanced cancers. Clones were read by immunoSEQ multiplex PCR, and TCRdb kept only the in-frame ones, dropping some. The repertoire includes approximately 68,000 clones, roughly 90% of them detected once, and roughly 0.72% sits in the top ten. The source material was CD4+ or CD8+ T cells sorted from blood, sampled in a trial of the OX40 agonist ivuxolimab. These receptor sequences come from an adult with an advanced solid tumor such as melanoma, head and neck, liver or kidney cancer.

The chain recombines TRBV18 with TRBJ2-1, with a tentative D call TRBD2 (5 bases). The CDR3 is 17 amino acids. V lost 0 bases and J lost 0, with 12 bases in between. Germline V lookup: CDR1 KGHSH, CDR2 LQKENI. The CDR3 DNA sequence: TGTGCCAGCTCACCACCGAACACTAGGAGCTCCTACAATGAGCAGTTCTTC. This codes for CASSPPNTRSSYNEQFF.

The rearrangement links TRBV5-6 to TRBJ2-6; 7 positions agree with TRBD2. J was trimmed by 3 bases and V by 3 bases; bases with no gene match: 3. Per the germline V gene, CDR1 is SGHDT and CDR2 is YYEEEE. The CDR3 covers 15 residues. CDR3 nucleotide sequence: TGTGCCAGCAGCTCGGGACTACTTGGGGCCAACGTCCTGACTTTC. It encodes CASSSGLLGANVLTF.

This rearrangement joins TRBV5-1 to TRBJ2-7; TRBD2 aligns across 8 bases. This CDR3 spans 14 amino acids. CDR1 is SGHRS and CDR2 is YFSETQ in the germline V gene. V shed 6 bases and J 2 bases; nucleotides not matched to a gene: 7. The CDR3 here is CASTQSGGAYEQYF. The CDR3 DNA reads TGCGCCAGCACCCAGAGCGGGGGCGCCTACGAGCAGTACTTC.

This clone came up a few times. The CDR3 DNA follows: TGTGCCAGCAGTCCTGACCAGGCCAGCTCCTACGAGCAGTACTTC. Translated: CASSPDQASSYEQYF. V is TRBV7-9 and J is TRBJ2-7, with D hard to call. V lost 6 bases and J lost 0, with 15 bases in between. CDR3 length: 15 amino acids. Germline values: CDR1 SEHNR, CDR2 FQNEAQ (reference sequence). Full variable domain (remainder filled in from reference TRBV7-9 and TRBJ2-7): DTGVSQNPRHKITKRGQNVTFRCDPISEHNRLYWYRQTLGQGPEFLTYFQNEAQLEKSRLLSDRFSAERPKGSFSTLEIQRTEQGDSAMYLCASSPDQASSYEQYFGPGTRLTVT.

This clone came up once. This sequence joins TRBV6-6 and TRBJ2-5, with D perhaps TRBD1 or TRBD2 (5 bases each). CDR3 length: 12 residues. V lost 6 bases and J 5 bases, leaving 10 bases between the germline ends. Germline CDR1 and CDR2: MNHNY and SVGAGI (reference sequence). In nucleotides, the CDR3 is TGTGCCAGCAGGGGGGTCGGGGAGACCCAGTACTTC. Translated: CASRGVGETQYF.

The chain couples TRBV11-2 to TRBJ2-5; 7 nucleotides align to TRBD2. J lost 2 bases, V lost 1 base, and 7 bases had no gene match. The V gene's germline CDR1 is SGHAT and CDR2 FQNNGV. CDR3 length: 16 residues. CDR3 bases: TGTGCCAGCAGCTTAGGCAGCGGGGTTATACAAGAGACCCAGTACTTC. Amino acid sequence: CASSLGSGVIQETQYF.

With respect to this clone: One end of the junction does not line up with germline, which may come from a read error. The chain links TRBV14 to TRBJ1-2; TRBD1 is a possible D gene (5 bases). The CDR3 runs to 8 residues. Germline-derived CDR1 and CDR2 are SGHDN and FVKESK. The CDR3 sequence: CASSRDSF. Here the CDR3 DNA reads TGTGCCAGCAGCCGAGACAGCTTC. Drawing the rest from reference TRBV14 and TRBJ1-2, the complete variable domain is EAGVTQFPSHSVIEKGQTVTLRCDPISGHDNLYWYRRVMGKEIKFLLHFVKESKQDESGMPNNRFLAERTGGTYSTLKVQPAELEDSGVYFCASSRDSFGSGTRLTVV.

This chain links TRBV18 with TRBJ1-4; the match to TRBD1 covers 7 bases. The ends lost 6 bases at V and 3 bases at J; junction bases unmatched: 4. This CDR3 is 14 amino acids long. The germline V gene has CDR1 KGHSH and CDR2 LQKENI. CDR3 region: CASSEGTANEKLFF. The CDR3 nucleotides read TGTGCCAGCTCCGAAGGGACAGCTAATGAAAAACTGTTTTTT.

Written as DNA, the CDR3 is TGTGCCAGCAGCGTAACAGGGGACGCCTACGAGCAGTACTTC. It yields the protein CASSVTGDAYEQYF. The chain employs TRBV7-8 and TRBJ2-7, with 7 bases matching TRBD1. The V and J ends lost 5 bases and 2 bases, in that order; junction bases with no gene match: 6. The CDR3 is made up of 14 amino acids. Germline CDR1 and CDR2: SGHVS and FQNEAQ.

The chain recombines TRBV6-1 with TRBJ2-7; D ambiguous. The CDR3 spans 15 residues. The germline gives CDR1 MNHNS, CDR2 SASEGT. The V end lost 1 base, the J end lost 3 bases, and 13 bases lay between the germline ends. The CDR3 region is CASSEGHSLRYEQYF. CDR3 in DNA: TGTGCCAGCAGTGAAGGTCATTCACTTCGCTACGAGCAGTACTTC.

The rearrangement joins TRBV5-6 to TRBJ1-2; 8 bases agree with TRBD1. The CDR3 is 15 residues long. CDR1 SGHDT and CDR2 YYEEEE come from the germline V gene. Germline trimming cut 0 bases from V and 7 bases from J; bases unmatched to any gene: 8. CDR3 loop: CASSLAKTGATGYTF. The DNA for the CDR3 is TGTGCCAGCAGCTTGGCCAAGACAGGGGCAACTGGCTACACCTTC.

CDR3 amino acids: CASRPTVNTEAFF. For the CDR3, the DNA is TGTGCCAGCCGACCGACAGTGAACACTGAAGCTTTCTTT. The chain uses TRBV6-5 and TRBJ1-1; D might be TRBD1 (5 bases). V was clipped by 8 bases and J by 0 bases, with 10 bases between them. Looked up from germline, CDR1 is MNHEY and CDR2 is SVGAGI. The CDR3 length is 13 residues.

V and J are TRBV30 and TRBJ2-7; 8 nucleotides agree with TRBD1. The CDR3 spans 14 residues. V gave up 5 bases and J gave up 7 bases; unmatched junction bases: 13. Per germline, CDR1 GTSNPN and CDR2 SVGIG (reference sequence). For the CDR3, the DNA is TGTGCCTGGGGACAGGGATCCCCTCCTCGGGAGCAGTACTTC. Protein: CAWGQGSPPREQYF.

The rearrangement uses TRBV27 and TRBJ2-1; D might be TRBD2 (6 bases). The CDR3 extends over 15 amino acids. The V and J ends lost 6 bases and 12 bases respectively, with 24 bases between them. The germline V gene has CDR1 MNHEY and CDR2 SMNVEV (reference sequence). DNA of the CDR3: TGTGCCAGCAGCCCCGGGAGCGGTCCACCCCTTCGGCAGTTCTTC. Residues: CASSPGSGPPLRQFF.

V and J are TRBV18 and TRBJ1-5; TRBD1 matches 8 bases. The CDR3 length is 16 residues. Trimming removed 2 bases from V and 4 bases from J; junction bases left unmatched: 7. Germline CDR1 reads KGHSH; CDR2 reads LQKENI. CDR3 protein: CASSPNQGAPNQPQHF. The CDR3 nucleotides read TGTGCCAGCTCACCAAACCAGGGGGCCCCTAATCAGCCCCAGCATTTT.

V gene TRBV28 combines with J gene TRBJ1-5; TRBD1 aligns across 7 bases. The germline V gene has CDR1 MDHEN and CDR2 SYDVKM. The V gene end was trimmed by 7 bases and the J gene end by 2 bases; junction bases not matched to a gene: 11. The CDR3 runs 16 residues. CDR3 protein: CASNLQGRIGNQPQHF. The CDR3 nucleotides are TGTGCCAGCAACCTACAGGGGCGGATTGGCAATCAGCCCCAGCATTTT.

The chain links TRBV2 to TRBJ2-2; D remains ambiguous. Trimming stripped 3 bases from V and 4 bases from J, with 12 bases between. The CDR3 totals 15 residues. The germline V gene has CDR1 SNHLY and CDR2 FYNNEI. The CDR3 here is CASSEVGVGTGELFF. The CDR3 DNA follows: TGTGCCAGCAGTGAGGTTGGGGTCGGCACCGGGGAGCTGTTTTTT. Together with reference TRBV2 and TRBJ2-2, the CDR3 gives the full variable domain: EPEVTQTPSHQVTQMGQEVILRCVPISNHLYFYWYRQILGQKVEFLVSFYNNEISEKSEIFDDQFSVERPDGSNFTLKIRSTKLEDSAMYFCASSEVGVGTGELFFGEGSRLTVL.